This TCR beta chain appears in the sequencing data of a study of human T cells and chemical hapten exposure. This clonotype was detected ten times or more. The CDR3 extends over 16 amino acids. Trimming at V came to 2 bases and at J to 5 bases, leaving 11 bases not matched to a gene. Germline V lookup: CDR1 LGHNA, CDR2 YNFKEQ. For the library, individual cDNA molecules each received unique molecular identifiers. Via MiXCR, TCRdb re-called the RACE reads, giving one row per CDR3 protein. This repertoire shows some 77,000 distinct CDR3 sequences, 8.6% found once; its top ten account for 1.7%. Time point of the sample: healthy volunteer bleed at 6 weeks. Unfractionated whole blood yielded total RNA.

The sequence derives from a female donor in good health. Some clones in this sample may be carry-over from other donors' samples. The sequenced sample consisted of whole blood. The V and J genes are TRBV4-2 and TRBJ1-2; the match to TRBD1 covers 7 bases. The CDR3 nucleotides are TGTGCCAGCAGCCAACCCGACAGGGAGCTAGGATATGGCTACACCTTC. Translated, it gives CASSQPDRELGYGYTF.